Sequencing of this T cell receptor (beta chain) was carried out in a study of T cell changes during pregnancy in multiple sclerosis. The table came from immunoSEQ multiplex PCR; TCRdb's copy has only in-frame clones and leaves some out. The sample yields about 28,000 clones, about 91% seen once. This clone was recorded once. Sequenced material: peripheral blood, taken in the first trimester of pregnancy. The receptor was derived from a female donor in good health, enrolled as a control in a pregnancy study.

The CDR3 nucleotides read TGTGCCACCAGCAGAGGTGTAGGGAGCTCCTACAATGAGCAGTTCTTC. Translation: CATSRGVGSSYNEQFF. The chain has TRBV15 and TRBJ2-1, with a tentative D call TRBD2 (5 bases). This CDR3 contains 16 residues. The germline V gene has CDR1 LNHNV and CDR2 YYDKDF (reference sequence). V was clipped by 1 base and J by 0 bases, with 10 bases between them.